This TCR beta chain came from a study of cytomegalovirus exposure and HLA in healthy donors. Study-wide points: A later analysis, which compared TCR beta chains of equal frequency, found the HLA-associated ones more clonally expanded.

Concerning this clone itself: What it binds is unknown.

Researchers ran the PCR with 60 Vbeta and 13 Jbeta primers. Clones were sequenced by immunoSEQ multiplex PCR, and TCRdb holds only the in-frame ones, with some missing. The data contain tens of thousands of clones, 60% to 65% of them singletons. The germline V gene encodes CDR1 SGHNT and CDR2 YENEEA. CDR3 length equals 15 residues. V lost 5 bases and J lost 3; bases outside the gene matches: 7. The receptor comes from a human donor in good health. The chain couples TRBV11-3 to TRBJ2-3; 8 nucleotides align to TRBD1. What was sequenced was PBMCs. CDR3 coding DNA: TGTGCCAGCAGCCTCCAGGGGGCTCGGACAGATACGCAGTATTTT. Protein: CASSLQGARTDTQYF.